This paragraph covers one TCR beta chain sequence. Its specific antigen is unknown. Base qualities are missing; no much larger clone stands one base away. CDR1 and CDR2 are read off the germline V gene as SGDLS and YYNGEE. Here V drops 3 bases and J drops 10 bases, and the junction holds 4 bases not matched to any gene. Counted from cysteine to phenylalanine, this CDR3 has 13 amino acids. The DNA shown is the 39-base CDR3, in frame from base 1. Each collaborating institution followed its own protocols to collect whole blood in K2EDTA tubes. For TCRbeta analysis, collaborators shipped samples as frozen whole blood, isolated PBMCs, or DNA extracted from either of those sample types. This sample stems from a study of blood T cell repertoires in COVID-19 (dated by TCRdb to 2018 to 2021). For the wider study: Samples covering the acute and convalescent phases of COVID-19 were provided by collaborators in the United States, Italy and Spain. The prospective study material was composed of cDNA or gDNA derived from T cells, B-cell-depleted T cells, or PBMCs. The dataset comprised deeply sampled blood TCRbeta repertoires from subjects exposed to, actively infected with, or recovered from COVID-19. The repertoires were released in a freely available public database meant as a resource for research on the immune response to SARS-CoV-2. The samples were drawn from two sources: the first 160 participants of the ongoing ImmuneRACE study, and 1,000 to 1,500 subjects contributed by 6 global collaborators. A de-identified subject ID, COVID-19 status, age in years and sex were almost always included in the sample metadata. Where available, HLA class I and class II types were taken from metadata supplied by the sample provider and were not determined by assay-based typing. The full study reports these points: The quantity of clinical and demographic metadata differed by source and by participant and was supplied without curation.

TCRbeta CDR3 regions were amplified from genomic DNA by means of the immunoSEQ Assay, a bias-controlled multiplex PCR. In the source study's methods: Nucleated cell counts per sample were estimated from amplification of reference gene primers within the assay. Sequence reads were collapsed and filtered to measure the absolute abundance of every unique TCRbeta CDR3 rearrangement. For each sample, productive Simpson clonality was calculated by taking the square root of Simpson's diversity index across productive rearrangements. TCRdb provides this immuneACCESS table in a form limited to in-frame rearrangements. Some clones are lacking; in checked studies, under half of them reflect an unresolved V gene, and why the rest are absent is not known. That table gives V, J and clone size, and the DNA gave D and trimming. The sample data list 100,000 to 150,000 clones, and around 86% of these were observed just once. The top ten clones comprise roughly 30% of the sample.

Input material: peripheral blood. The chain was built from TRBV9 and TRBJ1-6, with TRBD1 identical over 7 junction bases. This TCR was recovered from a woman aged 70-85 years with acute or convalescent COVID-19. For the CDR3, the sequence is CASSARQGSPLHF. The DNA reads as follows: TGTGCCAGCAGCGCCCGACAGGGCTCACCCCTCCACTTT.